Following are 23 T cell receptor beta chains from one sample sequenced in a study of cytomegalovirus exposure and HLA in healthy donors. PCR amplification relied on 60 Vbeta primers (plus 13 Jbeta primers). Measured with immunoSEQ multiplex PCR; TCRdb has only the in-frame clones, and not every one. The table has roughly 150,000 clones, about two thirds seen once. Sequencing input: PBMCs. The receptor source for this set is a man aged 35 to 55 in good health and CMV-seronegative.

The genes are TRBV4-1 and TRBJ1-6, with no clear D. Germline V CDR1 and CDR2: MGHRA, YSYEKL. V was cut by 1 base and J by 8 bases, with 18 bases left in between. CDR3 size: 17 residues. The CDR3 protein is CASSQGSPRRLHSPLHF. The CDR3 nucleotides are TGCGCCAGCAGCCAAGGTTCACCCCGCAGGCTACATTCACCCCTCCACTTT.

The rearrangement uses TRBV19 and TRBJ2-7; the D gene is possibly TRBD1 (5 bases). Trimming took off 5 bases at V and 5 bases at J, with 13 bases between the two ends. Germline V gene sequence: CDR1 LNHDA, CDR2 SQIVND (reference sequence). There are 13 residues in the CDR3. The CDR3 sequence: CASSLRGSHEQYF. The DNA of the CDR3 is TGTGCCAGTAGTTTAAGGGGTTCGCACGAGCAGTACTTC.

This sequence joins TRBV5-4 and TRBJ2-2, with TRBD1 matching over 7 bases. CDR1 and CDR2 from the germline V gene are SGHNT and YYREEE (reference sequence). The ends lost 4 bases at V and 1 base at J; junction bases unmatched: 4. This CDR3 is built from 15 residues. The CDR3 here is CASSLDRKNTGELFF. The CDR3 DNA follows: TGTGCCAGCAGCCTGGACAGGAAGAACACCGGGGAGCTGTTTTTT.

The chain uses TRBV5-5 and TRBJ2-2; 7 nucleotides agree with TRBD2. Per germline, CDR1 SGHKS and CDR2 YYEKEE (reference sequence). The CDR3 length is 16 residues. The trim removed 4 bases at V and 3 bases at J, leaving 9 bases unmatched. The CDR3 region has the DNA TGTGCCAGCAGCCGTAGAGAAGCGGGGTACACCGGGGAGCTGTTTTTT. As protein: CASSRREAGYTGELFF.

This chain uses TRBV7-3 with TRBJ2-2; weak D call: TRBD2 (5 bases). The V end was cut by 5 bases, the J end by 5 bases, with 12 bases between. The germline V gene has CDR1 SGHTA and CDR2 FQGTGA. This CDR3 has 14 amino acids. The CDR3 loop reads CASSLLRGTGELFF. DNA of the CDR3: TGTGCCAGCAGCCTCCTCCGAGGGACCGGGGAGCTGTTTTTT.

This clone appeared a few times. The rearrangement uses TRBV6-5 and TRBJ1-1, with 7 positions matching TRBD1. Germline lookup yields CDR1 MNHEY and CDR2 SVGAGI. V gave up 6 bases and J gave up 7 bases; unmatched junction bases: 11. The CDR3 contains 14 residues. CDR3: CASSYATGFGEAFF. For the CDR3, the DNA is TGTGCCAGCAGCTACGCGACAGGGTTCGGTGAAGCTTTCTTT.

Note on this clone: A junction end diverges from the germline sequence, so it may reflect a read error. The gene calls are TRBV11-2 and TRBJ1-4; weak D call: TRBD1 (5 bases). From germline, CDR1 is SGHAT and CDR2 FQNNGV. The CDR3 loop spans 12 amino acids. CDR3 protein: CVSSFGGEKLFF. The CDR3 nucleotides are TGTGTCAGCAGCTTCGGGGGTGAAAAACTGTTTTTT.

The chain carries TRBV7-8 and TRBJ2-7; D is perhaps TRBD1 (5 bases). With 1 base removed from V and 0 bases from J, the gap between germline ends came to 13 bases. CDR1 SGHVS and CDR2 FQNEAQ come from the germline V gene. The CDR3 length is 16 residues. CDR3 residues: CASSLVGQQSSYEQYF. In nucleotides, the CDR3 is TGTGCCAGCAGCTTAGTGGGGCAGCAAAGCTCCTACGAGCAGTACTTC.

This rearrangement joins TRBV5-4 to TRBJ1-1; possible D gene TRBD1, 6 bases. The germline V gene encodes CDR1 SGHNT and CDR2 YYREEE (reference sequence). The length of the CDR3 is 15 residues. V lost 4 bases, J lost 4 bases, and 17 bases lay in between. The CDR3 here is CASSPTGRGSTEAFF. CDR3 bases: TGTGCCAGCAGCCCGACAGGCCGAGGGTCCACTGAAGCTTTCTTT.

This chain connects TRBV6-1 to TRBJ2-7; the match to TRBD1 covers 11 bases. The V gene end was trimmed by 5 bases and the J gene end by 5 bases; junction bases not matched to a gene: 5. This CDR3 has 14 amino acids. CDR1 and CDR2 from the germline V gene are MNHNS and SASEGT. As DNA, the CDR3 is TGTGCCAGCAGTTCGTTGGACAGGGGGCACGAGCAGTACTTC. Its translation: CASSSLDRGHEQYF.

The rearrangement uses TRBV6-4 and TRBJ2-3; a possible D gene is TRBD2 (6 bases). Germline V gene data show CDR1 as MRHNA and CDR2 as SNTAGT. V was cut by 6 bases and J by 2 bases, with 12 bases left in between. The CDR3 runs 14 residues. The CDR3 DNA is TGTGCCAGCAGAAGTGGAGGGCCCACAGATACGCAGTATTTT. Encoded protein: CASRSGGPTDTQYF.

V gene TRBV25-1 combines with J gene TRBJ1-5; 7 positions agree with TRBD1. CDR3 length equals 14 residues. Trimming at V came to 6 bases and at J to 0 bases, leaving 2 bases not matched to a gene. The germline CDR1 and CDR2 sequences are MGHDK and SYGVNS. The CDR3: CASSYRGSNQPQHF. The CDR3 bases are TGTGCCAGCAGCTACAGGGGTAGCAATCAGCCCCAGCATTTT.

The V and J genes are TRBV4-3 and TRBJ1-5, with 7 positions matching TRBD1. In germline, CDR1 is LGHNA, CDR2 YSLEER. J was trimmed by 5 bases and V by 1 base; bases with no gene match: 8. This CDR3 has 16 amino acids. CDR3 protein: CASSQVFGQGDQPQHF. The CDR3 coding sequence is TGCGCCAGCAGCCAAGTTTTCGGGCAGGGGGATCAGCCCCAGCATTTT.

The rearrangement uses TRBV5-6 and TRBJ2-7; D is unclear. CDR3 length equals 14 residues. Germline lookup yields CDR1 SGHDT and CDR2 YYEEEE. V was clipped by 4 bases and J by 1 base, with 12 bases between them. The CDR3 nucleotides are TGTGCCAGCAGCCCCGAGCCCGTTTCCTACGAGCAGTACTTC. Protein product: CASSPEPVSYEQYF.

This sequence joins TRBV20-1 and TRBJ2-4, with D unresolved. The germline gives CDR1 DFQATT, CDR2 SNEGSKA (reference sequence). V gave up 3 bases and J gave up 6 bases, with 6 bases separating them. CDR3 length: 11 amino acids. Written as DNA, the CDR3 is TGCAGTGCTAGGGTAGTAAACATTCAGTACTTC. Amino acid sequence: CSARVVNIQYF.

The rearrangement links TRBV14 to TRBJ2-7; 10 bases map to TRBD2. V lost 4 bases to trimming and J lost 5 bases; unmatched junction nucleotides: 8. The CDR3 runs 15 residues. Germline values: CDR1 SGHDN, CDR2 FVKESK. The CDR3 is CASSLSGGPRNEQYF. CDR3 DNA: TGTGCCAGCAGCCTTAGCGGGGGGCCCAGGAACGAGCAGTACTTC.

The chain recombines TRBV5-1 with TRBJ2-1, with 15 nucleotides matching TRBD2. J was trimmed by 4 bases and V by 4 bases; bases with no gene match: 6. The CDR3 length is 17 residues. Germline V gene lookup returns CDR1 SGHRS and CDR2 YFSETQ. CDR3 in DNA: TGCGCCAGCAGCGCGGGACTAGCGGGGGGCCTTTACAATGAGCAGTTCTTC. Translating gives CASSAGLAGGLYNEQFF.

The chain recombines TRBV18 with TRBJ1-1; D perhaps matches TRBD1 (5 bases). Trimming left V 3 bases short and J 4 bases short, with 15 bases between. Germline CDR1 and CDR2: KGHSH and LQKENI. The CDR3 is 15 residues long. The CDR3, as DNA: TGTGCCAGCTCACCCTCTCCGATCCAGGGCACTGAAGCTTTCTTT. Translating it yields CASSPSPIQGTEAFF.

This chain joins TRBV5-1 and TRBJ2-5; possible D gene TRBD2, 6 bases. The germline CDR1 and CDR2 sequences are SGHRS and YFSETQ. The length of the CDR3 is 15 residues. This CDR3 is CVSRAAGTPGETQYF. The CDR3 DNA is TGCGTATCCCGCGCAGCAGGGACTCCCGGGGAGACCCAGTACTTC.

The sample holds one count of this clone. CDR3 sequence: CAISDLENTEAFF. The CDR3 coding sequence is TGTGCCATCAGTGACCTAGAAAACACTGAAGCTTTCTTT. This chain connects TRBV10-3 to TRBJ1-1, with D unresolved. The CDR3 consists of 13 residues. V shed 3 bases and J shed 2 bases, with 7 bases lying between them. Germline loops: CDR1 ENHRY, CDR2 SYGVKD.

The chain is built from TRBV14 and TRBJ2-3; unclear D gene. Trimming stripped 4 bases from V and 2 bases from J, with 4 bases between. Looked up from germline, CDR1 is SGHDN and CDR2 is FVKESK. The CDR3 length is 12 residues. CDR3 sequence: CASSLVTDTQYF. Written as DNA, the CDR3 is TGTGCCAGCAGCCTAGTCACAGATACGCAGTATTTT.

V usage is TRBV4-1 and J usage is TRBJ2-3; D not resolved. This CDR3 is 11 amino acids long. The germline gives CDR1 MGHRA, CDR2 YSYEKL. The ends were cut back, 4 bases at V and 5 bases at J, with 4 bases in the middle. This CDR3 reads CASSLRDTQYF. CDR3 sequence (DNA): TGCGCCAGCAGCCTCCGAGATACGCAGTATTTT.

V gene TRBV5-1 combines with J gene TRBJ2-5; D is perhaps TRBD2 (5 bases). The V gene lost 5 bases and the J gene lost 7 bases, with 15 bases spanning the gap. The V gene's germline CDR1 is SGHRS and CDR2 YFSETQ. The CDR3 is made up of 13 amino acids. The CDR3 DNA reads TGCGCCAGCAGGAGGGAGCGAGGAGCGACCCAGTACTTC. Protein product: CASRRERGATQYF.